A selection of T cell receptor beta chains follows, all from one sample in a study of T cell responses to AZD1222 COVID-19 vaccine. Libraries were prepared by immunoSEQ multiplex PCR; TCRdb keeps only in-frame clonotypes and omits some of them. The data show 80,000 to 95,000 clones, almost 80% seen once. Sequencing used peripheral blood, obtained on day 0 of AZD1222 vaccination. These TCRs come from an adult in good health. CDR3s include the opening cysteine and the closing phenylalanine or tryptophan. A D gene is named only where the DNA matches it firmly. A row's size may be missing; if present it is once, few, many or a size class.

CDR3 DNA	CDR3 protein	V gene	J gene	clone size	D gene
TGTGCCAGCAGTTTGAACAATGAGCAGTTCTTC	CASSLNNEQFF	TRBV28	TRBJ2-1	-	-
TGTGCCAGCAGCTCCGGCTCAGCGAACACTGAAGCTTTCTTT	CASSSGSANTEAFF	TRBV7-2	TRBJ1-1	-	-
TGTGCCAGCAGCCCGGTCGGGGGATACTACAATGAGCAGTTCTTC	CASSPVGGYYNEQFF	TRBV9	TRBJ2-1	once	-
TGTGCCAGCACCAATAACTATGGCTACACCTTC	CASTNNYGYTF	TRBV28	TRBJ1-2	few	-
TGTGCCAGCCTAGCCGGGACAGGGGCTAGTCAGCCCCAGCATTTT	CASLAGTGASQPQHF	TRBV28	TRBJ1-5	-	TRBD1
TGTGCCAGTAGTATCCAAGGGAACAGCTACGAGCAGTACTTC	CASSIQGNSYEQYF	TRBV19	TRBJ2-7	-	-
TGTGCCAGTAGTATTGAGGGTTTCGTGGGCTACACCTTC	CASSIEGFVGYTF	TRBV19	TRBJ1-2	-	-
TGTGCCAGGACAAATAGCAATCAGCCCCAGCATTTT	CARTNSNQPQHF	TRBV3-1/TRBV3-2	TRBJ1-5	-	-
TGCGCCAGCAGCTTCGTTCCGGGACAGATTAACTATGGCTACACCTTC	CASSFVPGQINYGYTF	TRBV5-1	TRBJ1-2	-	TRBD1
TGTGCCAGCTCACCCGCAGGGATCCACGAGCAGTACTTC	CASSPAGIHEQYF	TRBV18	TRBJ2-7	-	-
TGTGCCAGTAGATGGCGGGAGTCCGCAGATACGCAGTATTTT	CASRWRESADTQYF	TRBV19	TRBJ2-3	-	TRBD2
TGTGCCAGCAGACGCTTTAGCGATAGCTCCTACGAGCAGTACTTC	CASRRFSDSSYEQYF	TRBV27	TRBJ2-7	-	-
TGTGCCAGTAGGGGACACGGGGCAGATACGCAGTATTTT	CASRGHGADTQYF	TRBV19	TRBJ2-3	-	-
TGTGCCAGCCAACAGGGGATGAAATCACCCCTCCACTTT	CASQQGMKSPLHF	TRBV28	TRBJ1-6	-	TRBD1
TGCGCCAGCAGCCAAGAGGAGGGCACGGTGCCTAATGAAAAACTGTTTTTT	CASSQEEGTVPNEKLFF	TRBV4-1	TRBJ1-4	few	-
TGCGCCAGCAGCTTGGGGACTAGCGGGAGGAGGGGAGCAGATACGCAGTATTTT	CASSLGTSGRRGADTQYF	TRBV5-1	TRBJ2-3	-	TRBD2
TGTGCCAGCAGCCGGGCCAACCCCTACAATGAGCAGTTCTTC	CASSRANPYNEQFF	TRBV28	TRBJ2-1	-	-
TGTGCCAGCAGTCCCTCGACAGGAAACTACAATGAGCAGTTCTTC	CASSPSTGNYNEQFF	TRBV6-5	TRBJ2-1	-	-
TGTGCCAGCAGCCAAAGAGAGTACGGGGTACAAGAGACCCAGTACTTC	CASSQREYGVQETQYF	TRBV3-1/TRBV3-2	TRBJ2-5	-	-
TGTGCCAGCAGCCCCCGACGGAACTATGGCTACACCTTC	CASSPRRNYGYTF	TRBV5-5	TRBJ1-2	-	-
TGTGCCTGGAGTGTAAAGGGGGACAATGAGCAGTTCTTC	CAWSVKGDNEQFF	TRBV30	TRBJ2-1	-	-
TGTGCCAGCAGCTTTTCCCTCGGGAGTATCAACAATGAGCAGTTCTTC	CASSFSLGSINNEQFF	TRBV7-2	TRBJ2-1	-	-
TGTGCCTGGGTGACTAGCGGGGTTTACAATGAGCAGTTCTTC	CAWVTSGVYNEQFF	TRBV30	TRBJ2-1	once	TRBD2
TGCGCCAGCAGCCAAGACCCACTGGATCCGGAGGCTTTATCCTACGAGCAATACTTC	CASSQDPLDPEALSYEQYF	TRBV4-1	TRBJ2-7	-	-
TGCAGCGTCCTCGGGACACCTTTTAACTATGGCTACACCTTC	CSVLGTPFNYGYTF	TRBV29-1	TRBJ1-2	-	-
TGTGCCACCTCCGATTCGGGTGATAGGAAATACGAGCAGTACTTC	CATSDSGDRKYEQYF	TRBV28	TRBJ2-7	once	-
TGTGCCAGCAGAAGCTTGACCTTAGAGACCCAGTACTTC	CASRSLTLETQYF	TRBV27	TRBJ2-5	-	-
TGTGCCAGCTCACTGGCGGCCTCTTTGAACACTGAAGCTTTCTTT	CASSLAASLNTEAFF	TRBV18	TRBJ1-1	-	-
TGTGCCAGCAGCTTTCGGCAGGGGGCTTTCGAGCAGTACTTC	CASSFRQGAFEQYF	TRBV11-2	TRBJ2-7	-	TRBD1
TGTGCCAGCAGCGGTACTAGCGGGAGAGCCTATGAGCAGTTCTTC	CASSGTSGRAYEQFF	TRBV7-8	TRBJ2-1	-	TRBD2
TGTGCCAGCAGCCCCTCATGGGGCGAGCAGTACTTC	CASSPSWGEQYF	TRBV5-8	TRBJ2-7	-	-
TGTGCCAGTAGTATTGGGCTAGCGACCAGCACAGATACGCAGTATTTT	CASSIGLATSTDTQYF	TRBV19	TRBJ2-3	once	-
TGCGCCAGCAGCCATTGGCAGGGTGTGGAGGCTTTCTTT	CASSHWQGVEAFF	TRBV5-1	TRBJ1-1	-	-
TGTGCCAGCAGAGGGACAGGGGGCATGAATGAGCAGTTCTTC	CASRGTGGMNEQFF	TRBV7-2	TRBJ2-1	-	TRBD1
TGTGCCAGCAGTCCGTCGAGGGAATCACCCCTCCACTTT	CASSPSRESPLHF	TRBV12-3/TRBV12-4	TRBJ1-6	-	-
TGCGCCAGCAGTTCCCGATCTAATGAAAAACTGTTTTTT	CASSSRSNEKLFF	TRBV5-1	TRBJ1-4	-	-
TGTGCCAGCAGCCGGGACTCGAACACTGAAGCTTTCTTT	CASSRDSNTEAFF	TRBV11-3	TRBJ1-1	-	-
TGTGCCAGCAGCCAAGGCCGGGTCTCTAGGACCCAGTACTTC	CASSQGRVSRTQYF	TRBV3-1/TRBV3-2	TRBJ2-5	few	-
TGCGCCAGCAGCTTAGGAAGCGCCAACGGAGATACGCAGTATTTT	CASSLGSANGDTQYF	TRBV5-1	TRBJ2-3	once	-
TGTGCCAGCAGCCAAGATTCGACAGGGAGCGAGCAGTACTTC	CASSQDSTGSEQYF	TRBV3-1/TRBV3-2	TRBJ2-7	-	TRBD1
TGTGCCAGTAGCCCCCAGGTGGTCCTTGGGGAGCAGTACTTC	CASSPQVVLGEQYF	TRBV19	TRBJ2-7	-	-